The sequence of this T cell receptor beta chain was determined in a study of breast tumors, draining lymph nodes, adjacent tissues. In the case of this clonotype: Its antigen is still unknown.

One entry per CDR3 protein, called by TCRdb with MiXCR from the multiplex PCR reads. The sample lists under 150,000 distinct CDR3 sequences, around 21% occurring once. The study's findings and limits: The lymph node origin of tumor T cells was framed as consistent with a hypothesis, not demonstrated. Tumor repertoires ranked between lymph nodes and nontumor tissue in diversity, with V and J gene preferences.

CDR3 size: 14 residues. Germline assignment: CDR1 MDHEN and CDR2 SYDVKM. Germline trimming cut 5 bases from V and 10 bases from J; bases unmatched to any gene: 10. Axillary draining lymph nodes of breast cancer patients supplied the node samples. The chain employs TRBV28 and TRBJ1-4; TRBD1 agrees at 7 bases. The TCR comes from a female donor with breast cancer. Some clones in this sample may be carry-over from other donors' samples. The sample was axillary lymph node tissue. The CDR3 sequence: CASSKGALDGKLFF. CDR3 sequence (DNA): TGTGCCAGCAGTAAGGGGGCCTTAGATGGAAAACTGTTTTTT.